These 16 T cell receptor beta chains were all obtained from the same sample, sequenced in a study of blood T cell repertoires in COVID-19. Method: immunoSEQ multiplex PCR; TCRdb's copy keeps in-frame clones and lacks some. The sample yields 250,000 to 300,000 clones, 85% seen once. The sequencing sample was made of peripheral blood. The receptor source for this set is a man in his fifties with active or convalescent COVID-19.

The rearrangement uses TRBV27 and TRBJ2-3; 14 bases match TRBD2. This CDR3 comprises 18 residues. V was pared by 8 bases and J by 1 base, with 11 bases of the junction left unmatched. Germline V gives CDR1 MNHEY, CDR2 SMNVEV (reference sequence). The CDR3 region has the DNA TGTGCCAGCCGGCCGGGACTAGCGGGAGAAGGGGGCACAGATACGCAGTATTTT. This gives the protein CASRPGLAGEGGTDTQYF.

This clone showed up many times. This rearrangement joins TRBV7-9 to TRBJ1-3; D remains unclear. V was trimmed by 6 bases and J by 2 bases, leaving 14 bases between them. CDR1 is SEHNR, CDR2 FQNEAQ, per germline (reference sequence). This CDR3 region has 15 residues. CDR3 in amino acids: CASSYLGRTGNTIYF. The CDR3 DNA reads as TGTGCCAGCAGTTACCTAGGGAGAACTGGAAACACCATATATTTT.

The chain links TRBV11-2 to TRBJ2-1, with D possibly being TRBD2 (5 bases). Trimming pared 5 bases from V and 5 bases from J, leaving 7 bases between. Germline V CDR1 and CDR2: SGHAT, FQNNGV. This CDR3 contains 12 residues. Written as DNA, the CDR3 is TGTGCCAGCAGCATTAGCGACAATGAGCAGTTCTTC. Encoded protein: CASSISDNEQFF.

V usage is TRBV6-5 and J usage is TRBJ1-5, with 7 bases fitting TRBD1. The CDR3 covers 14 residues. The germline V gene has CDR1 MNHEY and CDR2 SVGAGI. V trimming: 6 bases; J trimming: 2 bases; junction bases outside the gene matches: 4. The CDR3 protein is CASRATGGNQPQHF. CDR3 sequence (DNA): TGTGCCAGCAGGGCCACAGGGGGCAATCAGCCCCAGCATTTT.

The V and J genes are TRBV4-3 and TRBJ2-7, with 7 bases matching TRBD2. Per germline, CDR1 LGHNA and CDR2 YSLEER. The CDR3 runs 20 residues. V lost 0 bases, J lost 3 bases, and 20 bases stayed unmatched. The CDR3 sequence: CASSQETGPGTTSYFYEQYF. The DNA of the CDR3 is TGCGCCAGCAGCCAAGAAACGGGCCCGGGGACTACCTCGTACTTCTACGAGCAGTACTTC.

The chain couples TRBV5-1 to TRBJ1-1; 9 nucleotides align to TRBD1. The CDR3 is made up of 16 amino acids. Losses at the gene ends were 3 bases for V and 1 base for J; bases not matched to a gene: 7. Germline CDR1 SGHRS, CDR2 YFSETQ. CDR3 loop: CASSSERGQGNTEAFF. In DNA, the CDR3 is TGCGCCAGCAGCTCGGAACGGGGACAGGGGAACACTGAAGCTTTCTTT. Full variable domain (outside the CDR3, taken from reference TRBV5-1 and TRBJ1-1): KAGVTQTPRYLIKTRGQQVTLSCSPISGHRSVSWYQQTPGQGLQFLFEYFSETQRNKGNFPGRFSGRQFSNSRSEMNVSTLELGDSALYLCASSSERGQGNTEAFFGQGTRLTVV.

CDR3 bases: TGTGCCAGCAGCTTGTCCCCTGCGACTAGCGGGAGGGTCGCAGATACGCAGTATTTT. This codes for CASSLSPATSGRVADTQYF. The V and J genes are TRBV7-8 and TRBJ2-3, with 14 bases fitting TRBD2. With V trimmed by 3 bases and J by 4 bases, 12 bases remained unmatched. Germline CDR1 reads SGHVS; CDR2 reads FQNEAQ. The CDR3 spans 19 residues.

Concerning this clone itself: The identical CDR3 is also encoded by other nucleotide sequences in the sample. The chain couples TRBV10-3 to TRBJ1-1; 7 nucleotides agree with TRBD1. The CDR3 is 13 amino acids. Germline assignment: CDR1 ENHRY and CDR2 SYGVKD. The V and J ends lost 5 bases and 1 base, in that order; junction bases with no gene match: 1. DNA of the CDR3: TGTGCCATCAGTAGGACAGGGAACACTGAAGCTTTCTTT. Translating gives CAISRTGNTEAFF.

The chain employs TRBV4-1 and TRBJ2-1, with 11 bases matching TRBD2. The V segment lost 4 bases and the J segment 10 bases; nucleotides outside the gene matches: 9. The CDR3 runs to 15 residues. Germline loops: CDR1 MGHRA, CDR2 YSYEKL. The CDR3 protein is CASSPLAGEWYEQFF. The CDR3 DNA sequence: TGCGCCAGCAGCCCACTAGCGGGAGAGTGGTACGAGCAGTTCTTC.

This clone has just a few counts. This rearrangement joins TRBV27 to TRBJ1-1, with D possibly matching TRBD1 (5 bases). The CDR3 length is 16 residues. V was shortened by 6 bases and J by 3 bases, with 20 bases between the two germline ends. Per the germline V gene, CDR1 is MNHEY and CDR2 is SMNVEV (reference sequence). CDR3 sequence (DNA): TGTGCCAGCAGCTCCTATCGCAGCAGGGCCGACACTGAAGCTTTCTTT. Protein: CASSSYRSRADTEAFF.

The rearrangement joins TRBV4-1 to TRBJ2-7, with D possibly matching TRBD2 (6 bases). Trimming took off 4 bases at V and 2 bases at J, with 24 bases between the two ends. The CDR3 loop spans 18 amino acids. The V gene's germline CDR1 is MGHRA and CDR2 YSYEKL. CDR3 nucleotide sequence: TGCGCCAGCAGCCTACGCTGGTTCATGGAGGGAAGAACCTACGAGCAGTACTTC. The encoded protein is CASSLRWFMEGRTYEQYF.

Here the CDR3 DNA reads TGTGCCATCAGGAGGGACAGGGAGGTGGATGAGCAGTTCTTC. Protein: CAIRRDREVDEQFF. This sequence joins TRBV10-3 and TRBJ2-1; 9 positions match TRBD1. V was pared by 6 bases and J by 8 bases, with 8 bases of the junction left unmatched. Germline V gene lookup returns CDR1 ENHRY and CDR2 SYGVKD. The CDR3 sequence is 14 residues long.

This chain joins TRBV27 and TRBJ1-5; D not certain. V lost 3 bases and J 2 bases, leaving 5 bases between the germline ends. CDR1 is MNHEY, CDR2 SMNVEV, per germline (reference sequence). This CDR3 contains 13 residues. CDR3 sequence reads: CASSFSGNQPQHF. Written as DNA, the CDR3 is TGTGCCAGCAGTTTCAGCGGCAATCAGCCCCAGCATTTT.

The count of this clone is one. The CDR3 bases are TGTGCCAGCAGTCCTACAGGGGCAGAGACCCAGTACTTC. Protein sequence: CASSPTGAETQYF. The chain has TRBV12-3 or TRBV12-4 and TRBJ2-5, with TRBD1 identical over 7 bases. The junction had 4 bases not matched to a gene; V was cut back by 5 bases and J by 4 bases. The CDR3 length is 13 residues.

This clone was seen more than once but under ten times. The genes are TRBV5-5 and TRBJ1-1, with TRBD1 matching over 8 bases. The CDR3 covers 15 residues. Germline V gives CDR1 SGHKS, CDR2 YYEKEE (reference sequence). The trim removed 0 bases at V and 10 bases at J, leaving 11 bases unmatched. CDR3 coding DNA: TGTGCCAGCAGCTTGGAAGGGACAGGCGGCCTTAGAGCTTTCTTT. It encodes CASSLEGTGGLRAFF.

The chain employs TRBV28 and TRBJ1-6, with D possibly TRBD1 on 5 matching bases. The CDR3 has 15 amino acids. Germline V gives CDR1 MDHEN, CDR2 SYDVKM. Deletions cut 3 bases from V and 10 bases from J, with 16 bases between. The CDR3 is CASSLSTAGGSPLHF. The CDR3 region has the DNA TGTGCCAGCAGTTTGTCGACAGCGGGTGGCTCACCCCTCCACTTT.